This TCR beta chain was captured in a study of low-dose radiotherapy and immunotherapy resistance in tumors (dated by TCRdb to between 2020 and 2023). Regarding the complete study: In Cohort 1, each fraction delivered 0.5 Gy every 2 weeks, and the prescribed total PTV dose was 6.5 Gy. In Cohort 2, 1 Gy per fraction was delivered every two weeks, for a total of 13 Gy over 26 weeks. Patients were given nivolumab as a 240 mg flat dose every two weeks and ipilimumab at 1 mg/kg every six weeks, with both drugs delivered intravenously. Cyclophosphamide 200 mg/m2 was administered intravenously every two weeks, one day before each radiation and immunotherapy administration. Starting on cycle 1 day 1, patients took 300 mg of aspirin by mouth once a day for four cycles. First-strand cDNA was synthesized with Superscript III and a set of TRAV- and TRBV-specific primers, covering both TCRalpha and TCRbeta chains. No randomization into treatment groups was done for the people taking part in the trial. Eight patients were included in the translational analysis: three from the first dose cohort and the first five from the second dose cohort. TCRalpha and TCRbeta libraries were deep-sequenced on an Illumina MiniSeq instrument.

Taken from cysteine to phenylalanine, the CDR3 has 18 residues. Only CDR3 DNA is held: 54 bases, read in frame from base 1. CDR1 PRHDT and CDR2 FYEKMQ are derived from the germline V gene (reference sequence). V is pared back by 1 base and J by 2 bases, with 21 bases lying between the germline termini. Sequencing took place on an Illumina MiniSeq. A roughly 20-cycle PCR with Phusion amplified the TCRs, pairing a constant-region primer with the adapter that was attached to the V primers. Amplification of the isolated mRNA was done with the MessageAmp II aRNA Amplification Kit, which involved a roughly 17-hour in vitro transcription at 37 degrees C. mRNA for TCR sequencing was isolated with the Dynabeads mRNA DIRECT Purification Kit. A second approximately 24-cycle Phusion PCR added indexed Illumina adapters, and products were purified with AMPure XP beads. Under the source paper's analysis protocol: Custom Perl scripts pooled TCR sequences encoding the same protein, removed out-of-frame sequences and computed each clonotype's abundance. Any TCR sequence supported by only a single read was excluded from analysis. Repertoire metrics included Shannon entropy, Gini index, clonality, richness, and frequency of TCRs shared between repertoires. TCRdb trimmed public reads at Q25 via fastp, called clones via MiXCR and kept in-frame beta chains. Records with the same CDR3 protein are collapsed into one entry carrying the most frequent genes and DNA. TCRdb's processing, not the authors', yielded these V and J calls. The sample table lists about 47,000 distinct CDR3 sequences, approximately 10% of them with a count of one. 5.5% to 8% of the sample is in the top ten clones.

The time point label of this sample denotes: before trial treatment. The donors took part in RACIN, a single-arm, phase I, dose-escalation trial that combined nivolumab, ipilimumab, aspirin, low-dose cyclophosphamide and low-dose radiotherapy. Patients with advanced, TIL-negative solid tumors were considered eligible. This clonotype appeared many times. It lacks a known antigen. Base qualities are not provided; no much larger clone lies one nucleotide away. The chain uses TRBV13 and TRBJ2-7; the D segment cannot be called with confidence. The sequencing here drew on PBMCs, taken before treatment. The clonotype originates from a female donor with ovarian cancer. The CDR3 protein is CASSLVVKDLPNTYEQYF. The DNA sequence is as follows: TGTGCCAGCAGCTTAGTTGTCAAGGACCTACCAAATACCTACGAGCAGTACTTC. The entire variable domain, with the stretches around the CDR3 drawn from the reference TRBV13 and TRBJ2-7 proteins, is AAGVIQSPRHLIKEKRETATLKCYPIPRHDTVYWYQQGPGQDPQFLISFYEKMQSDKGSIPDRFSAQQFSDYHSELNMSSLELGDSALYFCASSLVVKDLPNTYEQYFGPGTRLTVT.